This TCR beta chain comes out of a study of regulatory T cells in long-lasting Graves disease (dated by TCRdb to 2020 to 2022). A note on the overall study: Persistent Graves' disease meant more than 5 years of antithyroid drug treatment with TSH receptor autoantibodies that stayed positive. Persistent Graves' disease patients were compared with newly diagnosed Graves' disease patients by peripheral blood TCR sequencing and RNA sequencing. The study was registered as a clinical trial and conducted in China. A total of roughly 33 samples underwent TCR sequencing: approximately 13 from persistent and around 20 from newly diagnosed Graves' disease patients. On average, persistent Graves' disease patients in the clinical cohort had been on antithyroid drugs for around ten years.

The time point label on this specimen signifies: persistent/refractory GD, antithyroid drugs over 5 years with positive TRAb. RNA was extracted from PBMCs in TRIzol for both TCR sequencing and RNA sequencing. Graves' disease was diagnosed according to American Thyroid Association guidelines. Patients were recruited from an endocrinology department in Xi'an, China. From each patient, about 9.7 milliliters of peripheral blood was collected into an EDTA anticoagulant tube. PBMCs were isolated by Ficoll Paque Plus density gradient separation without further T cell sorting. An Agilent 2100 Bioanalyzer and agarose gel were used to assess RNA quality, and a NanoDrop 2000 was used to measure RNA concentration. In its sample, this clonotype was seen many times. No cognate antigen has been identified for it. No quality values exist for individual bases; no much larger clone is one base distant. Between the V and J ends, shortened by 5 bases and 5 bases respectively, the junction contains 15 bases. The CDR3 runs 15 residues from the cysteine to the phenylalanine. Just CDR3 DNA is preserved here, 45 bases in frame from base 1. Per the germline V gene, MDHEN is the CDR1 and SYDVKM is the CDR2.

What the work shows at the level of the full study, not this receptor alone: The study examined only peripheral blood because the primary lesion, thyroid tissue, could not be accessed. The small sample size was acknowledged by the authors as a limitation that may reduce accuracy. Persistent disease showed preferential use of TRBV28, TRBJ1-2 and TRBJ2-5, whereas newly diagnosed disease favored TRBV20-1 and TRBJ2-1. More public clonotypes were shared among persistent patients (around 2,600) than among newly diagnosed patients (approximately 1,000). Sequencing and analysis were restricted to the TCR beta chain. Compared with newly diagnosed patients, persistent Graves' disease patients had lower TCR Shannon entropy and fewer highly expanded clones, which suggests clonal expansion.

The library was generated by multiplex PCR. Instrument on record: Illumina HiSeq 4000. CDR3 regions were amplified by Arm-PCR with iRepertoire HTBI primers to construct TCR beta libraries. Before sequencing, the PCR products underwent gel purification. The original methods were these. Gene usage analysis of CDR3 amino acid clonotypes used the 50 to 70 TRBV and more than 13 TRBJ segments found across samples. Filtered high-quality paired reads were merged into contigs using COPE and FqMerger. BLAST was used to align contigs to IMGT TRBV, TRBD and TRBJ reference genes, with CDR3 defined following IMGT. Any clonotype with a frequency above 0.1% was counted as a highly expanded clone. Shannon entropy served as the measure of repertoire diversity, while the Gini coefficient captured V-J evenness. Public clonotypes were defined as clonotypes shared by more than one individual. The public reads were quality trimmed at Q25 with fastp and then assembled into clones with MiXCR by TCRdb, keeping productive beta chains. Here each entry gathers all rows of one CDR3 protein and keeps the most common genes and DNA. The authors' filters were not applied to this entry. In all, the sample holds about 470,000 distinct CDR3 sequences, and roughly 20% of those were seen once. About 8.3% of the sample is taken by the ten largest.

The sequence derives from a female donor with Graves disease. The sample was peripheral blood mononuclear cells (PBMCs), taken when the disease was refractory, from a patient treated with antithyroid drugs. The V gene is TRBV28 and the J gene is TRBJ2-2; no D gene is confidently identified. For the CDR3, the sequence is CASSLTFRHTGELFF. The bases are TGTGCCAGCAGTCTGACCTTTAGGCATACCGGGGAGCTGTTTTTT.